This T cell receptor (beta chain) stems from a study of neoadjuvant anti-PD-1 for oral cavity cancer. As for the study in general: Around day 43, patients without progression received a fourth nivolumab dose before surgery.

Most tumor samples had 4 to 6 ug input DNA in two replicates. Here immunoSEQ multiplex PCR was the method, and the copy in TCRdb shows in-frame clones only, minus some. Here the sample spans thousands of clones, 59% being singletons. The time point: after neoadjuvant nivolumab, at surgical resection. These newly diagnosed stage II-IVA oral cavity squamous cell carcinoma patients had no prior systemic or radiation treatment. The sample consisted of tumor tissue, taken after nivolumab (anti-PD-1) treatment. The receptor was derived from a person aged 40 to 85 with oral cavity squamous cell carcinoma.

The CDR3 region has the DNA TGTGCCAGCAGCTTGTACTTGGGTTCTAGCGGAGGATACAATGAGCAGTTCTTC. It encodes CASSLYLGSSGGYNEQFF. This sequence joins TRBV5-8 and TRBJ2-1; TRBD2 matches 7 bases. Germline CDR1 is SGHTS and CDR2 is YDEGEE. V was pared by 1 base and J by 4 bases, with 14 bases of the junction left unmatched. The CDR3 contains 18 residues.